This TCR beta chain derives from a study of shared clonotypes between healthy human individuals. Overall study findings and caveats: The study sampled only blood, and tissue repertoires likely differ.

Per the germline V gene, CDR1 is SGHDT and CDR2 is YYEEEE. The CDR3 has 13 residues. V trimming: 3 bases; J trimming: 7 bases; junction bases outside the gene matches: 6. Terminally differentiated effector memory CD45RA+ cells were excluded by CCR7 positive selection of CD45RO-negative cells. Here immunoSEQ multiplex PCR was the method, and the copy in TCRdb shows in-frame clones only, minus some. The table lists some 2.1 million clones, approximately 94% of them singletons. Notes on this clone: No antigen is known for it.

The chain links TRBV5-6 to TRBJ1-1, with 7 bases that match TRBD1. The clonotype comes from a man aged 18 to 35 in good health. The sequenced sample consisted of naive CD8+ T cells sorted from blood. The CDR3 reads CASSSTGSFEAFF. Written as DNA, the CDR3 is TGTGCCAGCAGCTCGACAGGGTCATTTGAAGCTTTCTTT. Combining the CDR3 with reference TRBV5-6 and TRBJ1-1 gives the whole variable domain DAGVTQSPTHLIKTRGQQVTLRCSPKSGHDTVSWYQQALGQGPQFIFQYYEEEERQRGNFPDRFSGHQFPNYSSELNVNALLLGDSALYLCASSSTGSFEAFFGQGTRLTVV.